The 8 T cell receptor beta chains in this list originate from one sample, sequenced in a study of T cell responses to AZD1222 COVID-19 vaccine. Sequencing used immunoSEQ multiplex PCR; TCRdb keeps in-frame clones, though not all of them. Here the sample spans fewer than 250,000 clones, approximately 94% being singletons. Sequenced material: peripheral blood, taken on day 0 of MenACWY control vaccination. Receptors originate from an adult in good health.

This rearrangement joins TRBV7-9 to TRBJ2-3; no reliable D call. This CDR3 is 13 amino acids long. V shed 1 base and J shed 4 bases, with 6 bases lying between them. Germline V gene data show CDR1 as SEHNR and CDR2 as FQNEAQ (reference sequence). The CDR3 reads CASSLVTPDTQYF. CDR3 nucleotides: TGTGCCAGCAGCTTAGTGACGCCAGATACGCAGTATTTT.

The chain recombines TRBV7-9 with TRBJ1-2; D gene uncertain. Trimming removed 3 bases at V and 1 base at J, with 6 bases between. The CDR3 length is 13 residues. Per germline, CDR1 SEHNR and CDR2 FQNEAQ (reference sequence). CDR3 region: CASSFEGNYGYTF. The CDR3 coding sequence is TGTGCCAGCAGCTTTGAGGGTAACTATGGCTACACCTTC. The full variable domain, its missing parts supplied by reference TRBV7-9 and TRBJ1-2, is DTGVSQNPRHKITKRGQNVTFRCDPISEHNRLYWYRQTLGQGPEFLTYFQNEAQLEKSRLLSDRFSAERPKGSFSTLEIQRTEQGDSAMYLCASSFEGNYGYTFGSGTRLTVV.

The chain couples TRBV6-5 to TRBJ1-1, with 8 bases identical to TRBD1. The germline CDR1 and CDR2 sequences are MNHEY and SVGAGI. CDR3 length: 14 amino acids. Trimming at V came to 5 bases and at J to 4 bases, leaving 6 bases not matched to a gene. The CDR3 DNA reads as TGTGCCAGCAGTCCACTGGGACAGGCCACTGAAGCTTTCTTT. This gives the protein CASSPLGQATEAFF.

The J gene is TRBJ1-1, the V gene TRBV27; 7 bases line up with TRBD1. Germline CDR1 MNHEY, CDR2 SMNVEV (reference sequence). V lost 7 bases and J lost 4; bases outside the gene matches: 6. The CDR3 is 13 amino acids. In nucleotides, the CDR3 is TGTGCCAGCAACTACAGGGGAAGCACTGAAGCTTTCTTT. Protein sequence: CASNYRGSTEAFF.

V usage is TRBV7-9 and J usage is TRBJ1-1; D gene ambiguous. This CDR3 has 12 amino acids. The germline gives CDR1 SEHNR, CDR2 FQNEAQ (reference sequence). V shed 0 bases and J shed 9 bases, with 8 bases lying between them. CDR3 loop: CASSLARDKAFF. The CDR3 DNA follows: TGTGCCAGCAGCTTAGCCAGAGACAAAGCTTTCTTT.

The V call is TRBV10-3, the J call TRBJ1-4; D may be TRBD1 (5 bases). The CDR3 is made up of 15 amino acids. The germline V and J ends were trimmed by 11 bases and 3 bases, with 19 bases remaining between them. The germline V gene encodes CDR1 ENHRY and CDR2 SYGVKD. The CDR3 spells CALRGAPGPNEKLFF. Here the CDR3 DNA reads TGTGCCCTACGTGGCGCCCCGGGGCCTAATGAAAAACTGTTTTTT.

A remark on this clone: One junction end disagrees with the germline gene, perhaps due to a read error. The chain is built from TRBV7-2 and TRBJ1-1; 9 bases are shared with TRBD1. CDR3 length: 14 amino acids. Germline CDR1 and CDR2: SGHTA and FQGNSA. The chain's CDR3 is CASNLQGARTEAFF. The CDR3 DNA is TGTGCCAGCAACTTACAGGGGGCGCGCACTGAAGCTTTCTTT. Combining the CDR3 with reference TRBV7-2 and TRBJ1-1 gives the whole variable domain GAGVSQSPSNKVTEKGKDVELRCDPISGHTALYWYRQSLGQGLEFLIYFQGNSAPDKSGLPSDRFSAERTGGSVSTLTIQRTQQEDSAVYLCASNLQGARTEAFFGQGTRLTVV.

This chain joins TRBV30 and TRBJ2-7; no reliable D call. CDR3 length equals 15 residues. Germline CDR1 reads GTSNPN; CDR2 reads SVGIG (reference sequence). Trimming removed 2 bases from V and 6 bases from J, with 20 bases in between. This CDR3 reads CAWSTPLELASEQYF. CDR3 coding DNA: TGTGCCTGGAGTACACCCCTCGAATTAGCTTCCGAGCAGTACTTC.